The present TCR beta chain was sequenced within a study of monozygotic twins with inflammatory bowel disease. Starting material for each TCR library was roughly 3,300 ng of total RNA. Each CDR3 protein gets one entry in TCRdb, which reprocessed the 5' RACE reads and gives no DNA. This table lists about 380,000 distinct CDR3 sequences. About this clonotype itself: Its target is unknown.

Germline CDR1 MNHEY, CDR2 SVGAGI. CDR3 size: 14 residues. Study-wide findings and caveats: IBD patients shared fewer clonotypes with other individuals than healthy twins, especially patients with disease activity signs. Healthy co-twins, by inverse Simpson, had higher TCRbeta diversity than their siblings with IBD.

Whole blood supplied total RNA, and T cells were not sorted. Sequencing was performed on blood. The V and J genes are TRBV6-5 and TRBJ1-2; absent DNA, TCRdb's TRBD1 call cannot be checked. The origin of this receptor is a human donor with ulcerative colitis or Crohn's disease, or a healthy co-twin of an affected twin (not recorded which). The CDR3: CASSYLTGAPYCTF.